What follows are 30 T cell receptor beta chains derived from one specimen sequenced in a study of shared clonotypes between healthy human individuals. Assay used: immunoSEQ multiplex PCR; TCRdb lists only in-frame clones, some missing. There are under 1 million clones in the sample; over 90% occur only once, and less than 25% lies in the top ten. In the naive CD8 group, cells lacked CD45RO and were positively selected for CCR7, so terminally differentiated effector memory CD45RA+ cells were left out. Sequencing was done on a sample of naive CD8+ T cells sorted from blood. The receptors originated from a man under 40 in good health.

Turning to this clone: This CDR3 is also generated by other DNA sequences in the sample. The chain uses TRBV29-1 and TRBJ2-3; D possibly corresponds to TRBD1 (6 bases). Trimming took 7 bases from V and 5 from J, leaving 13 bases between them. The V gene's germline CDR1 is SQVTM and CDR2 ANQGSEA. The CDR3 contains 12 residues. The CDR3 bases are TGCAGCGGAAGACAGGAGAGAGATACGCAGTATTTT. Its translation: CSGRQERDTQYF.

The chain joins TRBV13 to TRBJ2-1; D not resolved. The CDR3 is 13 amino acids. The germline gives CDR1 PRHDT, CDR2 FYEKMQ (reference sequence). Trimming took off 1 base at V and 5 bases at J, with 6 bases between the two ends. The CDR3 DNA reads as TGTGCCAGCAGCTTAGAGACTGACAATGAGCAGTTCTTC. Its protein is CASSLETDNEQFF.

The chain has TRBV5-1 and TRBJ2-1; 7 bases fit TRBD1. V shed 0 bases and J 6 bases; nucleotides not matched to a gene: 3. CDR1 is SGHRS and CDR2 is YFSETQ in the germline V gene. This CDR3 comprises 14 residues. The CDR3 sequence is CASSLDRGFNEQFF. CDR3 nucleotides: TGCGCCAGCAGCTTGGACAGGGGATTCAATGAGCAGTTCTTC. Based on the CDR3 plus reference TRBV5-1 and TRBJ2-1, the full variable domain is KAGVTQTPRYLIKTRGQQVTLSCSPISGHRSVSWYQQTPGQGLQFLFEYFSETQRNKGNFPGRFSGRQFSNSRSEMNVSTLELGDSALYLCASSLDRGFNEQFFGPGTRLTVL.

This clone came up many times. J is TRBJ1-3 and V is TRBV6-1; D call uncertain. Per germline, CDR1 MNHNS and CDR2 SASEGT. The CDR3 contains 16 residues. With 1 base removed from V and 4 bases from J, the gap between germline ends came to 14 bases. The chain's CDR3 is CASSEEGSFAGNTIYF. As DNA, the CDR3 is TGTGCCAGCAGTGAAGAGGGATCCTTTGCGGGAAACACCATATATTTT.

The chain recombines TRBV11-2 with TRBJ2-5, with a tentative D call TRBD2 (8 bases). The CDR3 is 18 amino acids. The V end lost 4 bases, the J end lost 4 bases, and 25 bases lay between the germline ends. CDR1 and CDR2 from the germline V gene are SGHAT and FQNNGV. In DNA form, the CDR3 reads TGTGCCAGCAGCTCGGGAGGGGACAGTCTGGGTATTGGAGAGACCCAGTACTTC. This sequence encodes CASSSGGDSLGIGETQYF.

This clone appeared a single time. This rearrangement joins TRBV11-2 to TRBJ2-5; the D call may be TRBD1 or TRBD2 (5 bases each). The germline gives CDR1 SGHAT, CDR2 FQNNGV. Trimming took 5 bases from V and 2 from J, leaving 12 bases between them. CDR3 size: 14 residues. This CDR3 reads CASSLGWGQETQYF. The CDR3 region has the DNA TGTGCCAGCAGCCTGGGGTGGGGGCAAGAGACCCAGTACTTC.

The chain joins TRBV4-1 to TRBJ2-7; 8 bases fit TRBD1. This CDR3 contains 13 residues. CDR1 and CDR2 (germline): MGHRA, YSYEKL. V gave up 6 bases and J gave up 5 bases; unmatched junction bases: 6. The CDR3 DNA sequence: TGCGCCAGCAGTTGGACAGGGATGAACGAGCAGTACTTC. Its protein product is CASSWTGMNEQYF.

The rearrangement uses TRBV7-8 and TRBJ2-1; 9 bases agree with TRBD1. Losses at the gene ends were 8 bases for V and 8 bases for J; bases not matched to a gene: 10. CDR1 and CDR2 (germline): SGHVS, FQNEAQ. The CDR3 extends over 14 amino acids. The CDR3 region is CASQTGTGYYEQFF. CDR3 coding DNA: TGTGCCAGCCAGACCGGGACAGGGTACTATGAGCAGTTCTTC.

This sequence joins TRBV5-1 and TRBJ2-3; 9 bases are a match to TRBD2. V was clipped by 0 bases and J by 3 bases; unmatched bases: 5. Germline CDR1 is SGHRS and CDR2 is YFSETQ. This CDR3 spans 16 amino acids. Here the CDR3 reads CASSLEVAGVTDTQYF. CDR3 DNA: TGCGCCAGCAGCTTGGAGGTAGCGGGAGTAACAGATACGCAGTATTTT. Together with reference TRBV5-1 and TRBJ2-3, the CDR3 gives the full variable domain: KAGVTQTPRYLIKTRGQQVTLSCSPISGHRSVSWYQQTPGQGLQFLFEYFSETQRNKGNFPGRFSGRQFSNSRSEMNVSTLELGDSALYLCASSLEVAGVTDTQYFGPGTRLTVL.

The chain recombines TRBV28 with TRBJ2-3; 7 nucleotides align to TRBD1. Looked up from germline, CDR1 is MDHEN and CDR2 is SYDVKM. The length of the CDR3 is 17 residues. V was pared by 6 bases and J by 5 bases, with 17 bases of the junction left unmatched. This CDR3 reads CASSPSQGRRLEDTQYF. The CDR3 bases are TGTGCCAGCAGCCCGTCACAGGGGCGGCGATTAGAAGATACGCAGTATTTT.

The chain employs TRBV6-5 and TRBJ2-5, with 8 bases aligning to TRBD1. The CDR3 loop spans 16 amino acids. Germline V lookup: CDR1 MNHEY, CDR2 SVGAGI. The V and J ends lost 1 base and 5 bases, in that order; junction bases with no gene match: 9. CDR3 DNA sequence: TGTGCCAGCAGTTACTGGGACACCAACAGGGGGGAGACCCAGTACTTC. Translated, it gives CASSYWDTNRGETQYF.

V usage is TRBV10-3 and J usage is TRBJ2-1; the match to TRBD2 covers 11 bases. V was pared by 1 base and J by 8 bases, with 13 bases of the junction left unmatched. The CDR3 runs 18 residues. Looked up from germline, CDR1 is ENHRY and CDR2 is SYGVKD. The chain's CDR3 is CAISELGVVAGGPDEQFF. CDR3 DNA sequence: TGTGCCATCAGTGAGTTGGGGGTGGTAGCGGGAGGGCCGGATGAGCAGTTCTTC.

With respect to this clone: The sample carries other DNA sequences with the same CDR3. The CDR3 DNA is TGTGCCAGCAGCCCAACTAGAACAGATACGCAGTATTTT. This gives the protein CASSPTRTDTQYF. The genes are TRBV7-9 and TRBJ2-3, with TRBD2 as a possible D gene (5 bases). Looked up from germline, CDR1 is SEHNR and CDR2 is FQNEAQ (reference sequence). The CDR3 spans 13 residues. V lost 5 bases and J lost 3, with 9 bases in between.

This clone was observed once. This sequence joins TRBV11-2 and TRBJ2-7, with unresolved D. CDR1 and CDR2 from the germline V gene are SGHAT and FQNNGV. V dropped 1 base and J dropped 10 bases, with 11 bases sitting between them. CDR3 length: 12 residues. CDR3 loop: CASSLASHLQYF. In nucleotides, the CDR3 is TGTGCCAGCAGCTTAGCTTCCCACCTTCAGTACTTC. Full variable domain (missing parts from reference TRBV11-2 and TRBJ2-7): EAGVAQSPRYKIIEKRQSVAFWCNPISGHATLYWYQQILGQGPKLLIQFQNNGVVDDSQLPKDRFSAERLKGVDSTLKIQPAKLEDSAVYLCASSLASHLQYFGPGTRLTVT.

The V call is TRBV27, the J call TRBJ2-1; D unclear. V lost 6 bases and J lost 10, with 10 bases in between. This CDR3 comprises 11 residues. From germline, CDR1 is MNHEY and CDR2 SMNVEV (reference sequence). CDR3 bases: TGTGCCAGCAGCTACGGGTGGGAGCAGTTCTTC. This gives the protein CASSYGWEQFF.

The chain joins TRBV5-6 to TRBJ2-3; 7 nucleotides line up with TRBD1. The trim removed 2 bases at V and 6 bases at J, leaving 15 bases unmatched. The CDR3 has 17 residues. Germline CDR1 reads SGHDT; CDR2 reads YYEEEE. The CDR3 DNA reads as TGTGCCAGCAGCTTTGAACCTACAGGGGTGTCTGCCGATACGCAGTATTTT. Protein product: CASSFEPTGVSADTQYF.

The V and J genes are TRBV27 and TRBJ1-5, with TRBD1 as a possible D gene (5 bases). Per germline, CDR1 MNHEY and CDR2 SMNVEV (reference sequence). The CDR3 has 13 amino acids. Trimming stripped 8 bases from V and 7 bases from J, with 15 bases between. CDR3 sequence (DNA): TGTGCCAGCTCAAGTTGGGGCGGGCAGCCCCAGCATTTT. It is translated as CASSSWGGQPQHF.

The gene calls are TRBV28 and TRBJ1-1, with D perhaps matching TRBD1 (5 bases). CDR3 length: 14 residues. Germline V gives CDR1 MDHEN, CDR2 SYDVKM. V was trimmed by 4 bases and J by 4 bases, leaving 13 bases between them. CDR3 in DNA: TGTGCCAGCAGTTCCAGGGAGGAGCCCACTGAAGCTTTCTTT. Its protein is CASSSREEPTEAFF.

This chain joins TRBV7-9 and TRBJ2-1; D not certain. Looked up from germline, CDR1 is SEHNR and CDR2 is FQNEAQ (reference sequence). The ends were cut back, 4 bases at V and 9 bases at J, with 10 bases in the middle. The CDR3 runs 12 residues. The CDR3 loop is CASSYPSGEQFF. CDR3 DNA: TGTGCCAGCAGCTACCCGTCAGGTGAGCAGTTCTTC.

The chain has TRBV11-2 and TRBJ2-1; 8 bases fit TRBD2. CDR1 and CDR2 from the germline V gene are SGHAT and FQNNGV. V shed 0 bases, J shed 4 bases, and the junction held 8 bases outside the gene matches. There are 17 residues in the CDR3. CDR3 bases: TGTGCCAGCAGCTTAGATCGGGCCGGGAGGGGGTACAATGAGCAGTTCTTC. Protein sequence: CASSLDRAGRGYNEQFF.

This clone was seen once. V gene TRBV10-2 combines with J gene TRBJ2-2; TRBD2 agrees at 7 bases. This CDR3 is built from 15 residues. Germline assignment: CDR1 WSHSY and CDR2 SAAADI. V trimming: 4 bases; J trimming: 3 bases; junction bases outside the gene matches: 5. CDR3 bases: TGCGCCAGCAGTGTATCGGGACTATACACCGGGGAGCTGTTTTTT. Translation: CASSVSGLYTGELFF.

The chain recombines TRBV5-4 with TRBJ2-2; the D gene is possibly TRBD2 (6 bases). Deletions cut 0 bases from V and 4 bases from J, with 10 bases between. Germline loops: CDR1 SGHNT, CDR2 YYREEE (reference sequence). CDR3 length: 15 residues. The CDR3 nucleotides are TGTGCCAGCAGCTTGGTGCGGGACCGCACCGGGGAGCTGTTTTTT. Encoded protein: CASSLVRDRTGELFF.

The chain carries TRBV28 and TRBJ2-1; a weak D match, TRBD2 (5 bases). Trimming cost V 5 bases and J 4 bases, with 15 bases left between them. The CDR3 runs to 15 residues. From germline, CDR1 is MDHEN and CDR2 SYDVKM. Here the CDR3 reads CASSTHTRRYNEQFF. The DNA for the CDR3 is TGTGCCAGCAGTACGCACACTAGAAGGTACAATGAGCAGTTCTTC.

The V gene is TRBV4-3, the J gene TRBJ2-1; 7 bases match TRBD1. Germline V gives CDR1 LGHNA, CDR2 YSLEER. This CDR3 is 15 amino acids long. V was pared by 4 bases and J by 0 bases, with 3 bases of the junction left unmatched. The CDR3 DNA reads TGCGCCAGCAGCCGGGACAGCAGCTCCTACAATGAGCAGTTCTTC. Its protein is CASSRDSSSYNEQFF.

This chain uses TRBV27 with TRBJ2-1, with D tentatively TRBD1 (7 bases). CDR3 length: 19 amino acids. V was clipped by 5 bases and J by 8 bases, with 31 bases between them. Germline-derived CDR1 and CDR2 are MNHEY and SMNVEV (reference sequence). The CDR3 nucleotides are TGTGCCAGCAGTCCACGTCAAGGCTTAGCTGCTCCCAGGGGGGATGAGCAGTTCTTC. Translating gives CASSPRQGLAAPRGDEQFF.

The chain links TRBV27 to TRBJ2-7; D remains ambiguous. V was pared by 3 bases and J by 1 base, with 10 bases between. The CDR3 is made up of 14 amino acids. From germline, CDR1 is MNHEY and CDR2 SMNVEV (reference sequence). CDR3 nucleotides: TGTGCCAGCAGTTTTAGCAGTCCATCCTACGAGCAGTACTTC. It yields the protein CASSFSSPSYEQYF.

CDR3 in amino acids: CASTPLARQGYTF. DNA for the CDR3: TGTGCCAGCACCCCTTTGGCTCGACAGGGCTACACCTTC. The genes are TRBV9 and TRBJ1-2; TRBD1 might be the D (5 bases). Trimming took off 6 bases at V and 8 bases at J, with 17 bases between the two ends. Germline CDR1 is SGDLS and CDR2 is YYNGEE. This CDR3 region has 13 residues.

The rearrangement links TRBV11-2 to TRBJ2-7; D is ambiguous. The CDR3 is 13 residues long. V lost 0 bases, J lost 6 bases, and 9 bases lay in between. The germline CDR1 and CDR2 sequences are SGHAT and FQNNGV. In DNA form, the CDR3 reads TGTGCCAGCAGCTTAGAGGCGTTTGGCGAGCAGTACTTC. Translation gives CASSLEAFGEQYF.

The gene calls are TRBV29-1 and TRBJ2-7; no definite D call. Germline lookup yields CDR1 SQVTM and CDR2 ANQGSEA. The germline V and J ends were trimmed by 3 bases and 3 bases, with 0 bases remaining between them. This CDR3 contains 9 residues. Here the CDR3 reads CSVDYEQYF. CDR3 bases: TGCAGCGTTGACTACGAGCAGTACTTC.

In this sample, this clone turned up once. The CDR3 region is CASRPGRGNQPQHF. DNA of the CDR3: TGTGCCAGCAGACCCGGACGAGGCAATCAGCCCCAGCATTTT. The rearrangement uses TRBV6-5 and TRBJ1-5; D is ambiguous. There are 14 residues in the CDR3. V gave up 6 bases and J gave up 2 bases, with 11 bases separating them. Germline V gives CDR1 MNHEY, CDR2 SVGAGI.